The 23 T cell receptor beta chains listed next were all sequenced from one sample in a study of beta chain features in type 1 diabetes. Expressed TCRB transcripts were sequenced because the entire RNA isolate underwent reverse transcription. Clones were sequenced by immunoSEQ multiplex PCR, and TCRdb holds only the in-frame ones, with some missing. The table has about 330,000 clones, approximately 10% seen once; the top ten hold 0.015%. Material for sequencing was naive CD4+ T cells from blood. The receptors stem from a woman in her twenties or thirties in good health.

This chain connects TRBV16 to TRBJ2-2, with D tentatively TRBD2 (6 bases). This CDR3 has 14 residues. The V end lost 0 bases, the J end lost 6 bases, and 8 bases lay between the germline ends. Germline V gene lookup returns CDR1 KGHSY and CDR2 FQNENV. CDR3 nucleotides: TGTGCCAGCAGCCAATCGGGAGGTCCCGGGGAGCTGTTTTTT. Its translation: CASSQSGGPGELFF.

This chain's CDR3 is CASSLPGISGANVLTF. The CDR3 coding sequence is TGTGCCAGCAGCTTGCCAGGGATCTCTGGGGCCAACGTCCTGACTTTC. The chain couples TRBV5-4 to TRBJ2-6, with D tentatively TRBD1 (5 bases). V was pared by 1 base and J by 0 bases, with 8 bases between. This CDR3 is built from 16 residues. In germline, CDR1 is SGHNT, CDR2 YYREEE (reference sequence).

This sequence joins TRBV4-3 and TRBJ2-7, with 9 nucleotides matching TRBD1. The germline V gene encodes CDR1 LGHNA and CDR2 YSLEER. CDR3 length: 18 residues. With V trimmed by 0 bases and J by 3 bases, 12 bases remained unmatched. CDR3 loop: CASSQDRLGGQGIYEQYF. DNA for the CDR3: TGCGCCAGCAGCCAAGATCGACTGGGCGGACAGGGGATCTACGAGCAGTACTTC.

The V call is TRBV6-6, the J call TRBJ2-7; 8 positions match TRBD2. Losses at the gene ends were 2 bases for V and 5 bases for J; bases not matched to a gene: 11. This CDR3 spans 16 amino acids. CDR1 is MNHNY and CDR2 is SVGAGI in the germline V gene (reference sequence). The CDR3 nucleotides are TGTGCCAGCAGTTACCGCATCAGCGGGAGCGGCGACGAGCAGTACTTC. Its protein product is CASSYRISGSGDEQYF.

The chain recombines TRBV28 with TRBJ1-5; D not certain. There are 14 residues in the CDR3. The V gene's germline CDR1 is MDHEN and CDR2 SYDVKM. V lost 3 bases and J 2 bases, leaving 8 bases between the germline ends. CDR3 sequence (DNA): TGTGCCAGCAGTTTCGGGGATGGCAATCAGCCCCAGCATTTT. Residues: CASSFGDGNQPQHF.

The CDR3 DNA reads TGCGCCAGCAGCCCGGCACAGGGGTTCTCCTACGAGCAGTACTTC. Translating it yields CASSPAQGFSYEQYF. This chain links TRBV5-1 with TRBJ2-5; the match to TRBD1 covers 7 bases. TRBJ2-7 matches the DNA end more closely, so the J call is doubtful. In germline, CDR1 is SGHRS, CDR2 YFSETQ. The CDR3 is 15 residues long.

This clone has a handful of counts. The CDR3 DNA reads as TGTGCCAGCAGCCCCCGGGACAGGAAGAACACTGAAGCTTTCTTT. It codes for CASSPRDRKNTEAFF. This chain connects TRBV4-2 to TRBJ1-1; 8 positions match TRBD1. The germline gives CDR1 LGHNA, CDR2 YNFKEQ. This CDR3 spans 15 amino acids. With V trimmed by 4 bases and J by 1 base, 5 bases remained unmatched.

The J gene is TRBJ1-1, the V gene TRBV29-1; 8 bases match TRBD1. CDR3 length equals 13 residues. V shed 0 bases and J 5 bases; nucleotides not matched to a gene: 2. CDR1 is SQVTM and CDR2 is ANQGSEA in the germline V gene. CDR3 sequence (DNA): TGCAGCGTTGAAGATACAGGGGGTACTGAAGCTTTCTTT. Amino acids: CSVEDTGGTEAFF. Full variable domain (rest looked up from reference TRBV29-1 and TRBJ1-1): SAVISQKPSRDICQRGTSLTIQCQVDSQVTMMFWYRQQPGQSLTLIATANQGSEATYESGFVIDKFPISRPNLTFSTLTVSNMSPEDSSIYLCSVEDTGGTEAFFGQGTRLTVV.

V gene TRBV11-2 combines with J gene TRBJ2-5; 7 bases match TRBD1. V was pared by 1 base and J by 3 bases, with 2 bases of the junction left unmatched. CDR3 length: 14 residues. Germline loops: CDR1 SGHAT, CDR2 FQNNGV. The CDR3 loop reads CASSLAGTEETQYF. In DNA, the CDR3 is TGTGCCAGCAGCTTAGCCGGGACAGAAGAGACCCAGTACTTC.

This clone has more than one count but fewer than ten. The chain links TRBV29-1 to TRBJ2-1, with D perhaps TRBD2 (7 bases). The CDR3 is 16 amino acids. Germline-derived CDR1 and CDR2 are SQVTM and ANQGSEA. The germline V and J ends were trimmed by 7 bases and 0 bases, with 19 bases remaining between them. The CDR3 is CSALLAGASSYNEQFF. DNA for the CDR3: TGCAGCGCCCTCCTGGCGGGGGCTAGCTCCTACAATGAGCAGTTCTTC.

The chain employs TRBV28 and TRBJ1-1, with D perhaps TRBD1 (6 bases). V shed 4 bases and J shed 5 bases, with 17 bases lying between them. Germline CDR1 reads MDHEN; CDR2 reads SYDVKM. This CDR3 contains 15 residues. CDR3 bases: TGTGCCAGCAGTTCCCCGGGGGGGCGGAGAACTGAAGCTTTCTTT. Translating gives CASSSPGGRRTEAFF.

CDR3 sequence: CASNLDTGAYNEQFF. The CDR3 nucleotides read TGCGCCAGCAACCTAGATACGGGAGCTTACAATGAGCAGTTCTTC. This rearrangement joins TRBV5-1 to TRBJ2-1, with a weak D call TRBD2 (6 bases). V lost 6 bases, J lost 4 bases, and 17 bases lay in between. The germline V gene encodes CDR1 SGHRS and CDR2 YFSETQ. CDR3 length: 15 residues.

A few counts support this clone. This CDR3 reads CASSFDRGRGANVLTF. The CDR3 nucleotides are TGTGCCAGCAGTTTTGACAGGGGGCGGGGGGCCAACGTCCTGACTTTC. The chain joins TRBV27 to TRBJ2-6; 10 nucleotides match TRBD1. This CDR3 contains 16 residues. V lost 3 bases to trimming and J lost 4 bases; unmatched junction nucleotides: 3. Germline CDR1 is MNHEY and CDR2 is SMNVEV (reference sequence).

The CDR3 sequence: CSFKLGSSYEQYF. Here the CDR3 DNA reads TGCAGCTTCAAGCTAGGGAGCTCCTACGAGCAGTACTTC. The chain employs TRBV29-1 and TRBJ2-7; a weak D match, TRBD2 (5 bases). This CDR3 is built from 13 residues. Trimming stripped 8 bases from V and 0 bases from J, with 14 bases between. Germline values: CDR1 SQVTM, CDR2 ANQGSEA.

The sample holds a few counts of this clone. The CDR3 bases are TGTGCCAGTAGGCCGGGAGGACAGAAACAAGATACGCAGTATTTT. This gives the protein CASRPGGQKQDTQYF. The chain has TRBV19 and TRBJ2-3; tentatively, D is TRBD2 (7 bases). In germline, CDR1 is LNHDA, CDR2 SQIVND (reference sequence). The germline V and J ends were trimmed by 6 bases and 5 bases, with 18 bases remaining between them. The CDR3 length is 15 residues.

This clone was found a few times. The chain links TRBV29-1 to TRBJ1-2; no definite D call. The CDR3 has 13 residues. Germline V gene sequence: CDR1 SQVTM, CDR2 ANQGSEA. Trimming took 4 bases from V and 4 from J, leaving 13 bases between them. CDR3 bases: TGCAGCGTTGCCTGGAGTTCTAGCTATGGCTACACCTTC. Its translation is CSVAWSSSYGYTF.

This chain links TRBV11-2 with TRBJ2-7; 11 nucleotides line up with TRBD2. The germline V gene has CDR1 SGHAT and CDR2 FQNNGV. With 5 bases clipped from V and 2 bases from J, the junction kept 5 bases outside the gene matches. CDR3 length: 15 amino acids. The CDR3 bases are TGTGCCAGCAGCCCTCGGACTAGCGGGCCCTACGAGCAGTACTTC. This sequence encodes CASSPRTSGPYEQYF.

As DNA, the CDR3 is TGTGCCAGCAGTGGAAACAGTGTTGGCCAAGAGACCCAGTACTTC. Translating it yields CASSGNSVGQETQYF. The rearrangement joins TRBV6-1 to TRBJ2-5; D gene unclear. This CDR3 comprises 15 residues. The V gene's germline CDR1 is MNHNS and CDR2 SASEGT. V was shortened by 4 bases and J by 1 base, with 13 bases between the two germline ends.

The J gene is TRBJ2-2, the V gene TRBV11-2, with 7 nucleotides matching TRBD1. After removal of 4 bases from V and 1 base from J, the junction contained 0 bases not matched to a gene. Germline loops: CDR1 SGHAT, CDR2 FQNNGV. The CDR3 sequence is 14 residues long. CDR3 sequence (DNA): TGTGCCAGCAGCTGGACAGGGAACACCGGGGAGCTGTTTTTT. Translation gives CASSWTGNTGELFF.

This clone was seen more than once but under ten times. This chain uses TRBV18 with TRBJ1-5; D is ambiguous. The CDR3 contains 16 residues. CDR1 and CDR2 from the germline V gene are KGHSH and LQKENI. V was pared by 4 bases and J by 5 bases, with 18 bases between. As DNA, the CDR3 is TGTGCCAGCTCACTCAATGAGAGGTCGTCGGATCAGCCCCAGCATTTT. Its protein is CASSLNERSSDQPQHF.

This clone was recorded a few times. The V and J genes are TRBV15 and TRBJ2-6; D may be TRBD1 (5 bases). CDR1 is LNHNV and CDR2 is YYDKDF in the germline V gene (reference sequence). This CDR3 contains 17 residues. V was shortened by 5 bases and J by 2 bases, with 16 bases between the two germline ends. CDR3 nucleotide sequence: TGTGCCACCAGCTCTCCAATGGGCAGGGCTGGGGCCAACGTCCTGACTTTC. This translates into CATSSPMGRAGANVLTF.

This clone was seen a few times. The chain recombines TRBV7-9 with TRBJ2-5; 11 bases are a match to TRBD2. CDR3 size: 14 residues. V dropped 5 bases and J dropped 4; count of bases not matched to a gene: 3. CDR1 and CDR2 from the germline V gene are SEHNR and FQNEAQ (reference sequence). The CDR3: CASSPGLAGETQYF. CDR3 nucleotides: TGTGCCAGCAGCCCAGGACTAGCGGGAGAGACCCAGTACTTC.

This clone was counted only a few times. V and J are TRBV4-2 and TRBJ1-2, with TRBD1 matching 7 bases. This CDR3 is built from 15 residues. Germline CDR1 is LGHNA and CDR2 is YNFKEQ. V was pared by 3 bases and J by 2 bases, with 6 bases of the junction left unmatched. In DNA form, the CDR3 reads TGTGCCAGCAGCCATGGAGAGGGGGCAAACTATGGCTACACCTTC. Encoded protein: CASSHGEGANYGYTF.